This T cell receptor beta chain was recorded in a study of blood T cell repertoires in COVID-19. Resolution of symptoms, clearance, or two negative PCRs was present in recovered Cohort 3 donors. The CDR3 runs to 14 residues. Germline loops: CDR1 SEHNR, CDR2 FQNEAQ (reference sequence). Trimming stripped 4 bases from V and 1 base from J, with 10 bases between. Produced via immunoSEQ multiplex PCR; TCRdb's table is partial and in-frame only. The repertoire holds about 400,000 clones, about 86% seen once, with approximately 9.3% in the top ten. The rearrangement uses TRBV7-9 and TRBJ1-1, with D unresolved. Material: PBMCs or T cells enriched from blood (not recorded which). This clonotype was obtained from a woman aged 45-59 years who had recovered from COVID-19. CDR3 loop: CASSSGLGNTEAFF. Here the CDR3 DNA reads TGTGCCAGCAGCTCGGGTTTAGGGAACACTGAAGCTTTCTTT.